This T cell receptor (beta chain) was captured by sequencing in a study of neurological immune-mediated disorders. Study-level findings and limits: Expanded clones shared no identical CDR3 amino acid sequences across subjects, which suggested private TCR-beta repertoires in all groups.

The table lists this clonotype with many counts. As yet, its antigen is unknown. Time point described: longitudinal time-point 3. A total of 2 million PBMCs stored at -80 degrees C provided the unsorted libraries. V shed 4 bases and J shed 6 bases, with 19 bases lying between them. Germline values: CDR1 DFQATT, CDR2 SNEGSKA (reference sequence). The CDR3 length is 15 residues. In every sequencing run, more than 180 million TCR-beta sequences were generated from 15-18 subjects. TCRdb reprocessed the 5' RACE reads with MiXCR, giving one entry per CDR3 protein. The sample carries around 51,000 distinct CDR3 sequences, about 12% recorded once.

This rearrangement joins TRBV20-1 to TRBJ2-4; D is perhaps TRBD2 (6 bases). This TCR derives from a male donor with HTLV-1-associated myelopathy (HAM/TSP). Sequencing input: PBMCs. The CDR3 DNA follows: TGCAGTGCTACCAGGGACTCGACTTCCTCAAACATTCAGTACTTC. Its protein product is CSATRDSTSSNIQYF.